Below are 3 T cell receptor beta chains sequenced from a single sample in a study of CD8 T cells in Susac syndrome. The RNA input was about 0.5 to 1 ug, and it was reverse transcribed with random hexamers. TCRdb itself ran the immunoSEQ multiplex PCR reads through MiXCR, one entry per CDR3 protein. The sample contains more than 130,000 distinct CDR3 sequences, approximately 93% of which appear only once. Specimen: CD8+ T cells from PBMCs. These receptors were taken from a human donor in good health.

This chain links TRBV27 with TRBJ1-5, with 7 positions matching TRBD1. The CDR3 is made up of 15 amino acids. The trim removed 5 bases at V and 3 bases at J, leaving 7 bases unmatched. Germline V gene data show CDR1 as MNHEY and CDR2 as SMNVEV (reference sequence). The CDR3 region is CASSHTGAINQPQHF. DNA for the CDR3: TGTGCCAGCAGTCATACAGGGGCCATCAATCAGCCCCAGCATTTT.

The rearrangement joins TRBV9 to TRBJ2-7; no clear D. This CDR3 region has 15 residues. Germline CDR1 and CDR2: SGDLS and YYNGEE. The V and J ends lost 0 bases and 2 bases respectively, with 12 bases between them. CDR3: CASSVGSTYAYEQYF. In nucleotides, the CDR3 is TGTGCCAGCAGCGTAGGCTCGACGTACGCCTACGAGCAGTACTTC. Variable domain in full (rest from reference TRBV9 and TRBJ2-7): DSGVTQTPKHLITATGQRVTLRCSPRSGDLSVYWYQQSLDQGLQFLIQYYNGEERAKGNILERFSAQQFPDLHSELNLSSLELGDSALYFCASSVGSTYAYEQYFGPGTRLTVT.

The V gene is TRBV19, the J gene TRBJ1-1; D gene ambiguous. Trimming pared 7 bases from V and 4 bases from J, leaving 10 bases between. CDR3 length: 12 residues. Germline CDR1 reads LNHDA; CDR2 reads SQIVND (reference sequence). CDR3 residues: CASTHGSTEAFF. DNA of the CDR3: TGTGCCAGTACCCACGGGAGCACTGAAGCTTTCTTT. The variable domain in full, with the rest retrieved from reference TRBV19 and TRBJ1-1, is DGGITQSPKYLFRKEGQNVTLSCEQNLNHDAMYWYRQDPGQGLRLIYYSQIVNDFQKGDIAEGYSVSREKKESFPLTVTSAQKNPTAFYLCASTHGSTEAFFGQGTRLTVV.